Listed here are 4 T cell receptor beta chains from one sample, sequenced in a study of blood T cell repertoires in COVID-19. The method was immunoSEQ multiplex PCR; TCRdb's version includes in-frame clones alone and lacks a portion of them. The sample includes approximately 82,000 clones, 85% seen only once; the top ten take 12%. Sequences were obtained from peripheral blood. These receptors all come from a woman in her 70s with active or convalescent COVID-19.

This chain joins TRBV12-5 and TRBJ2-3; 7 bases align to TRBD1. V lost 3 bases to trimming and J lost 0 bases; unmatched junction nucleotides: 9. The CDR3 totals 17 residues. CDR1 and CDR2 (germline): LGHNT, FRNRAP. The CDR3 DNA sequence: TGTGCTAGTGGTTTAACTCGGACAGGCGCAAGCACAGATACGCAGTATTTT. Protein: CASGLTRTGASTDTQYF.

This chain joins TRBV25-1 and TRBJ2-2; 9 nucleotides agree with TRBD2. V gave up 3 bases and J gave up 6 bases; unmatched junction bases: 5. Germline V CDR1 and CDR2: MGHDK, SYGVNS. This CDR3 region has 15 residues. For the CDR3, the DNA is TGTGCCAGCAGTGACCAGCGGGGGGTGTCCGGGGAGCTGTTTTTT. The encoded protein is CASSDQRGVSGELFF.

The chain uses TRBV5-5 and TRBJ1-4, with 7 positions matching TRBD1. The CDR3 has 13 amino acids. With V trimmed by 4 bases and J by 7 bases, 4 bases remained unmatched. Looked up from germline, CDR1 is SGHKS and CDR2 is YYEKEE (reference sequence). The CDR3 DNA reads TGTGCCAGCAGCCGTGACAGGGTTGAAAAACTGTTTTTT. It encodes CASSRDRVEKLFF. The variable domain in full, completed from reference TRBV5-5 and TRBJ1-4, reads DAGVTQSPTHLIKTRGQQVTLRCSPISGHKSVSWYQQVLGQGPQFIFQYYEKEERGRGNFPDRFSARQFPNYSSELNVNALLLGDSALYLCASSRDRVEKLFFGSGTQLSVL.

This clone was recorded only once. CDR3 nucleotides: TGTGCCACCTTGGACAGGGCTAACACTGAAGCTTTCTTT. Encoded protein: CATLDRANTEAFF. The rearrangement uses TRBV19 and TRBJ1-1; 8 nucleotides agree with TRBD1. V dropped 10 bases and J dropped 2; count of bases not matched to a gene: 6. This CDR3 spans 13 amino acids. CDR1 and CDR2 from the germline V gene are LNHDA and SQIVND (reference sequence).